The 28 T cell receptor beta chains in this list originate from one sample, sequenced in a study of blood T cell repertoires in COVID-19. Sequencing was performed with immunoSEQ multiplex PCR; in TCRdb, only in-frame clones are kept and a portion is missing. Of 90,000 or so clones in the sample, 84% are singletons; the top ten hold just under 25%. What was sequenced was peripheral blood. All receptors derive from a man aged 55 to 70 with acute or convalescent COVID-19.

This clone was seen once. This rearrangement joins TRBV28 to TRBJ1-1, with D perhaps TRBD1 (6 bases). Looked up from germline, CDR1 is MDHEN and CDR2 is SYDVKM. This CDR3 has 16 residues. Trimming took off 3 bases at V and 0 bases at J, with 14 bases between the two ends. The CDR3: CASSLGAVGVNTEAFF. The CDR3 coding sequence is TGTGCCAGCAGTTTGGGGGCAGTGGGGGTGAACACTGAAGCTTTCTTT.

This chain links TRBV2 with TRBJ2-5; no definite D call. The CDR3 is made up of 14 amino acids. V was clipped by 6 bases and J by 0 bases, with 11 bases between them. Germline-derived CDR1 and CDR2 are SNHLY and FYNNEI. The CDR3 DNA is TGTGCCAGCAGCCCCGCCAGAAACCAAGAGACCCAGTACTTC. Encoded protein: CASSPARNQETQYF. The full variable domain, completed using reference TRBV2 and TRBJ2-5, is EPEVTQTPSHQVTQMGQEVILRCVPISNHLYFYWYRQILGQKVEFLVSFYNNEISEKSEIFDDQFSVERPDGSNFTLKIRSTKLEDSAMYFCASSPARNQETQYFGPGTRLLVL.

This clone was seen once. The gene calls are TRBV3-1 (or the pseudogene TRBV3-2) and TRBJ1-1, with 7 positions matching TRBD1. Germline loops: CDR1 LGHDT, CDR2 YNNKEL (reference sequence). V lost 1 base and J lost 6; bases outside the gene matches: 5. The CDR3 is 14 amino acids. In DNA form, the CDR3 reads TGTGCCAGCAGCCAAGTTAAGGGGGCGGCTGAAGCTTTCTTT. Protein: CASSQVKGAAEAFF.

The gene calls are TRBV27 and TRBJ1-6, with 7 bases that match TRBD1. The CDR3 has 17 amino acids. Germline CDR1 is MNHEY and CDR2 is SMNVEV (reference sequence). With V trimmed by 6 bases and J by 0 bases, 8 bases remained unmatched. CDR3 in DNA: TGTGCCAGCAGAAAACCGGGACAGAGCTCCTATAATTCACCCCTCCACTTT. Translating it yields CASRKPGQSSYNSPLHF.

This sequence joins TRBV11-2 and TRBJ2-1, with 11 positions matching TRBD1. V lost 1 base and J lost 7; bases outside the gene matches: 6. Germline lookup yields CDR1 SGHAT and CDR2 FQNNGV. CDR3 length equals 16 residues. The CDR3 DNA reads TGTGCCAGCAGCTTAGCTTTGGGACAGGGGGTTAATGAGCAGTTCTTC. It codes for CASSLALGQGVNEQFF. The full variable domain, with the rest looked up from reference TRBV11-2 and TRBJ2-1, is EAGVAQSPRYKIIEKRQSVAFWCNPISGHATLYWYQQILGQGPKLLIQFQNNGVVDDSQLPKDRFSAERLKGVDSTLKIQPAKLEDSAVYLCASSLALGQGVNEQFFGPGTRLTVL.

V gene TRBV28 combines with J gene TRBJ2-2; D is uncertain. Between the trimmed V and J ends, which lost 5 bases and 4 bases, there was a span of 11 bases. The germline gives CDR1 MDHEN, CDR2 SYDVKM. CDR3 length equals 14 residues. Written as DNA, the CDR3 is TGTGCCAGCAGTCCTATCACAGCCACCGGGGAGCTGTTTTTT. This sequence encodes CASSPITATGELFF.

The chain is built from TRBV4-1 and TRBJ1-1; D is ambiguous. Trimming stripped 2 bases from V and 6 bases from J, with 22 bases between. This CDR3 spans 17 amino acids. Germline CDR1 MGHRA, CDR2 YSYEKL. The CDR3 DNA reads as TGCGCCAGCAGCCAAATCGACATGGGCTTTTTAACTCCTGAAGCTTTCTTT. The encoded protein is CASSQIDMGFLTPEAFF.

The V gene is TRBV27, the J gene TRBJ1-2, with D perhaps matching TRBD1 (5 bases). The V gene lost 5 bases and the J gene lost 8 bases, with 18 bases spanning the gap. CDR3 length: 14 amino acids. The V gene's germline CDR1 is MNHEY and CDR2 SMNVEV (reference sequence). The CDR3 DNA reads TGTGCCAGCAGTGGATCGTGGGGCGCTGGAGGCTACACCTTC. This gives the protein CASSGSWGAGGYTF.

In regard to this clone: The junction departs from germline at one end; a sequencing error may be responsible. This chain uses TRBV6-1 with TRBJ2-2; 7 bases are shared with TRBD2. From germline, CDR1 is MNHNS and CDR2 SASEGT. The CDR3 is 16 residues long. The CDR3 nucleotides read TGTGCCAGCAGGGAAGCCCGGGGGGATTTGACCGGGGAGCTGTTTTTT. Translated: CASREARGDLTGELFF.

The chain recombines TRBV28 with TRBJ1-5, with D tentatively TRBD1 (5 bases). The CDR3 loop spans 14 amino acids. V was clipped by 6 bases and J by 5 bases, with 14 bases between them. CDR1 MDHEN and CDR2 SYDVKM come from the germline V gene. CDR3 nucleotides: TGTGCCAGCAGGGACGGGGGTTGGTATCAGCCCCAGCATTTT. It yields the protein CASRDGGWYQPQHF.

The chain joins TRBV29-1 to TRBJ1-2; TRBD1 aligns across 9 bases. The V segment lost 6 bases and the J segment 1 base; nucleotides outside the gene matches: 6. Germline V gene lookup returns CDR1 SQVTM and CDR2 ANQGSEA. CDR3 length: 14 residues. This CDR3 reads CSVGQGLSNYGYTF. CDR3 nucleotides: TGCAGCGTGGGACAGGGCCTAAGTAACTATGGCTACACCTTC.

The genes are TRBV24-1 and TRBJ1-4, with D uncertain. CDR1 is KGHDR, CDR2 SFDVKD, per germline. This CDR3 region has 14 residues. V was clipped by 2 bases and J by 8 bases, with 11 bases between them. Here the CDR3 DNA reads TGTGCCACCAGTGATTCCAGGCTTGGGGAAAAACTGTTTTTT. Its translation is CATSDSRLGEKLFF.

This clone was recorded once. The chain uses TRBV7-9 and TRBJ1-2; D uncertain. V shed 0 bases and J shed 5 bases, with 7 bases lying between them. Germline CDR1 is SEHNR and CDR2 is FQNEAQ (reference sequence). This CDR3 region has 13 residues. The CDR3 bases are TGTGCCAGCAGCTTAGCTACAGAGTATGGCTACACCTTC. Translation: CASSLATEYGYTF. Drawing the rest from reference TRBV7-9 and TRBJ1-2, the complete variable domain is DTGVSQNPRHKITKRGQNVTFRCDPISEHNRLYWYRQTLGQGPEFLTYFQNEAQLEKSRLLSDRFSAERPKGSFSTLEIQRTEQGDSAMYLCASSLATEYGYTFGSGTRLTVV.

About this clone: Germline is not matched at one junction end, which may reflect a read error. The chain joins TRBV28 to TRBJ2-7; possible D gene TRBD1, 6 bases. Germline CDR1 reads MDHEN; CDR2 reads SYDVKM. The CDR3 consists of 11 residues. The CDR3 sequence is CASSTGFIGVF. The CDR3 region has the DNA TGTGCCAGCAGTACAGGGTTTATCGGGGTATTC.

V is TRBV27 and J is TRBJ2-5, with D possibly matching TRBD1 (5 bases). V lost 5 bases and J 1 base, leaving 17 bases between the germline ends. CDR3 length equals 16 residues. In germline, CDR1 is MNHEY, CDR2 SMNVEV (reference sequence). The DNA for the CDR3 is TGTGCCAGCAGTAAGAAACCCAGGGCCCTCCAAGAGACCCAGTACTTC. Protein sequence: CASSKKPRALQETQYF.

This chain uses TRBV5-1 with TRBJ2-1, with TRBD2 matching 12 bases. This CDR3 is 17 amino acids long. Per germline, CDR1 SGHRS and CDR2 YFSETQ. J was trimmed by 2 bases and V by 2 bases; bases with no gene match: 5. The CDR3 spells CASSLGTSGGPYNEQFF. Written as DNA, the CDR3 is TGCGCCAGCAGCTTAGGCACTAGCGGGGGGCCCTACAATGAGCAGTTCTTC.

This sequence joins TRBV6-1 and TRBJ1-3; D unclear. The CDR3 is 13 amino acids. Trimming stripped 0 bases from V and 8 bases from J, with 8 bases between. Looked up from germline, CDR1 is MNHNS and CDR2 is SASEGT. CDR3 sequence: CASSEALVYTIYF. The CDR3 DNA reads TGTGCCAGCAGTGAAGCGCTAGTATACACCATATATTTT.

This clone was counted once. DNA for the CDR3: TGTGCCAGCAGTGAATCGCGGGCTAGCAATCAGCCCCAGCATTTT. As protein: CASSESRASNQPQHF. This chain uses TRBV2 with TRBJ1-5; D gene unclear. The length of the CDR3 is 15 residues. The germline gives CDR1 SNHLY, CDR2 FYNNEI. Deletions cut 2 bases from V and 0 bases from J, with 8 bases between.

This sequence joins TRBV6-5 and TRBJ1-2; D might be TRBD1 (5 bases). The CDR3 has 14 residues. V lost 2 bases, J lost 8 bases, and 15 bases lay in between. CDR1 and CDR2 (germline): MNHEY, SVGAGI. CDR3 protein: CASSYAGGRNGYTF. The CDR3, as DNA: TGTGCCAGCAGTTACGCCGGGGGTCGAAACGGCTACACCTTC.

The J gene is TRBJ2-1, the V gene TRBV29-1; 7 bases are shared with TRBD1. The CDR3 spans 13 residues. In germline, CDR1 is SQVTM, CDR2 ANQGSEA. V shed 6 bases, J shed 4 bases, and the junction held 6 bases outside the gene matches. The CDR3 nucleotides read TGCAGCGTCGTACCGGGACAGTACAATGAGCAGTTCTTC. Translating it yields CSVVPGQYNEQFF.

DNA for the CDR3: TGTGCCAGCAGGCTCCCCGGGACGGCTGGGAGGGGCTACACCTTC. Translating it yields CASRLPGTAGRGYTF. The chain carries TRBV6-5 and TRBJ1-2; D is possibly TRBD1 (5 bases). Germline CDR1 and CDR2: MNHEY and SVGAGI. This CDR3 region has 15 residues. V dropped 6 bases and J dropped 8 bases, with 22 bases sitting between them.

The chain recombines TRBV5-4 with TRBJ1-4; 9 bases map to TRBD1. CDR1 and CDR2 from the germline V gene are SGHNT and YYREEE (reference sequence). This CDR3 comprises 14 residues. V dropped 2 bases and J dropped 7; count of bases not matched to a gene: 3. CDR3 in DNA: TGTGCCAGCAGCTTACAGGGGGCGGGTGAAAAACTGTTTTTT. It is translated as CASSLQGAGEKLFF. The entire variable domain, with the rest obtained from reference TRBV5-4 and TRBJ1-4, is as follows: ETGVTQSPTHLIKTRGQQVTLRCSSQSGHNTVSWYQQALGQGPQFIFQYYREEENGRGNFPPRFSGLQFPNYSSELNVNALELDDSALYLCASSLQGAGEKLFFGSGTQLSVL.

This CDR3 reads CASSRGSDNEQFF. The DNA of the CDR3 is TGCGCCAGCAGTCGGGGAAGCGACAATGAGCAGTTCTTC. The chain couples TRBV5-1 to TRBJ2-1, with D possibly matching TRBD2 (5 bases). Per germline, CDR1 SGHRS and CDR2 YFSETQ. The CDR3 covers 13 residues. Trimming shortened V by 5 bases and J by 5 bases, and 11 bases separated the two germline ends. Based on the CDR3 plus reference TRBV5-1 and TRBJ2-1, the full variable domain is KAGVTQTPRYLIKTRGQQVTLSCSPISGHRSVSWYQQTPGQGLQFLFEYFSETQRNKGNFPGRFSGRQFSNSRSEMNVSTLELGDSALYLCASSRGSDNEQFFGPGTRLTVL.

Details on this clone: Sequence at one end of the junction differs from germline and may be a read error. This chain joins TRBV3-1 (or the pseudogene TRBV3-2) and TRBJ1-5; TRBD1 agrees at 8 bases. The CDR3 length is 18 residues. CDR1 and CDR2 (germline): LGHDT, YNNKEL (reference sequence). CDR3 sequence (DNA): TGTGCCAGTAGCCAAAGGTTAGGACAGGGCCTACGCAATCAGCCCCAGCATTTT. It is translated as CASSQRLGQGLRNQPQHF.

This clone has only one observation. The J gene is TRBJ1-5, the V gene TRBV12-3 or TRBV12-4, with 8 bases identical to TRBD1. Losses at the gene ends were 8 bases for V and 5 bases for J; bases not matched to a gene: 5. This CDR3 spans 13 amino acids. The CDR3 reads CASGQGAHQPQHF. The CDR3 DNA sequence: TGTGCCAGCGGTCAGGGGGCCCATCAGCCCCAGCATTTT.

The chain joins TRBV29-1 to TRBJ1-3, with D unclear. Trimming stripped 6 bases from V and 4 bases from J, with 10 bases between. The CDR3 spans 12 residues. Germline V gene lookup returns CDR1 SQVTM and CDR2 ANQGSEA. CDR3 in DNA: TGCAGCGTGCCGGGATCCGGAAACACCATATATTTT. It translates to CSVPGSGNTIYF. The full variable domain, with the rest looked up from reference TRBV29-1 and TRBJ1-3, is SAVISQKPSRDICQRGTSLTIQCQVDSQVTMMFWYRQQPGQSLTLIATANQGSEATYESGFVIDKFPISRPNLTFSTLTVSNMSPEDSSIYLCSVPGSGNTIYFGEGSWLTVV.

The CDR3: CASTRYTEAFF. The CDR3 bases are TGTGCCAGCACGAGATACACTGAAGCTTTCTTT. The chain links TRBV7-2 to TRBJ1-1; D ambiguous. The length of the CDR3 is 11 residues. Germline assignment: CDR1 SGHTA and CDR2 FQGNSA. Trimming stripped 7 bases from V and 3 bases from J, with 6 bases between. Combining the CDR3 with reference TRBV7-2 and TRBJ1-1 gives the whole variable domain GAGVSQSPSNKVTEKGKDVELRCDPISGHTALYWYRQSLGQGLEFLIYFQGNSAPDKSGLPSDRFSAERTGGSVSTLTIQRTQQEDSAVYLCASTRYTEAFFGQGTRLTVV.

V is TRBV7-8 and J is TRBJ1-2, with D perhaps TRBD1 (5 bases). Germline V lookup: CDR1 SGHVS, CDR2 FQNEAQ. With 1 base removed from V and 8 bases from J, the gap between germline ends came to 20 bases. The CDR3 contains 16 residues. CDR3 DNA sequence: TGTGCCAGCAGCTTAGGAACCCGGACAACCTTGAGGGGCTACACCTTC. It encodes CASSLGTRTTLRGYTF.